The rows below give T cell receptor beta chains drawn from one sample of a study of cytomegalovirus exposure and HLA in healthy donors. Profiling relied on immunoSEQ multiplex PCR, and the TCRdb table lists in-frame clones only, not all of them. The sample shows roughly 100,000 clones, 70% of them seen only once. The source material was PBMCs. The receptor set was obtained from a man between 40 and 49 years old in good health and CMV-seropositive. The CDR3 runs from the conserved cysteine through the conserved F or W. D genes are given only for firm matches. Size tells how often a clone was seen (once, few, many) or the class of an expanded clone, and some rows leave it out.

V gene: TRBV10-3
clone size: few
D gene: .
J gene: TRBJ1-1
CDR3 protein: CAIGQGELNTEAFF
CDR3 DNA: TGTGCCATCGGCCAAGGGGAACTGAACACTGAAGCTTTCTTT

V gene: TRBV7-2
clone size: .
D gene: .
J gene: TRBJ2-5
CDR3 protein: CASSPRQIQETQYF
CDR3 DNA: TGTGCCAGCAGCCCCCGTCAGATCCAGGAGACCCAGTACTTC

V gene: TRBV10-3
clone size: .
D gene: TRBD1
J gene: TRBJ2-3
CDR3 protein: CAIRDDRGSDTQYF
CDR3 DNA: TGTGCCATCAGGGACGACAGGGGCTCAGATACGCAGTATTTT

V gene: TRBV6-5
clone size: .
D gene: .
J gene: TRBJ2-7
CDR3 protein: CASSYSIGRVWDEQYF
CDR3 DNA: TGTGCCAGCAGTTACTCGATCGGCAGGGTTTGGGACGAGCAGTACTTC

V gene: TRBV5-6
clone size: .
D gene: .
J gene: TRBJ2-5
CDR3 protein: CASSLDQNQETQYF
CDR3 DNA: TGTGCCAGCAGCTTGGATCAGAACCAAGAGACCCAGTACTTC

V gene: TRBV27
clone size: .
D gene: .
J gene: TRBJ1-5
CDR3 protein: CASAPRGWGNQPQHF
CDR3 DNA: TGTGCCAGCGCCCCCCGGGGTTGGGGCAATCAGCCCCAGCATTTT

V gene: TRBV6-5
clone size: .
D gene: .
J gene: TRBJ2-1
CDR3 protein: CASKGVATGNEQFF
CDR3 DNA: TGTGCCAGCAAAGGTGTAGCGACGGGCAATGAGCAGTTCTTC

V gene: TRBV28
clone size: .
D gene: TRBD2
J gene: TRBJ2-7
CDR3 protein: CASSRILAGGNYEQYF
CDR3 DNA: TGTGCCAGCAGCCGGATTCTAGCGGGAGGGAACTACGAGCAGTACTTC

V gene: TRBV19
clone size: .
D gene: TRBD1
J gene: TRBJ1-1
CDR3 protein: CASSTLQGKAFF
CDR3 DNA: TGTGCCAGTAGTACGTTACAGGGGAAGGCTTTCTTT

V gene: TRBV11-2
clone size: .
D gene: TRBD1
J gene: TRBJ1-1
CDR3 protein: CASSPRGRNTEAFF
CDR3 DNA: TGTGCCAGCAGCCCCAGGGGGAGGAACACTGAAGCTTTCTTT

V gene: TRBV4-2
clone size: .
D gene: TRBD2
J gene: TRBJ2-4
CDR3 protein: CASSAIAGGLAKNIQYF
CDR3 DNA: TGTGCCAGCAGCGCAATAGCGGGAGGGCTAGCCAAAAACATTCAGTACTTC

V gene: TRBV10-1
clone size: .
D gene: TRBD1
J gene: TRBJ2-3
CDR3 protein: CASSGQGIGTDTQYF
CDR3 DNA: TGCGCCAGCAGTGGACAGGGTATAGGGACAGATACGCAGTATTTT

V gene: TRBV9
clone size: few
D gene: TRBD1
J gene: TRBJ1-1
CDR3 protein: CASSDGGGQGTEAFF
CDR3 DNA: TGTGCCAGCAGCGATGGAGGGGGACAGGGAACTGAAGCTTTCTTT

V gene: TRBV7-2
clone size: .
D gene: .
J gene: TRBJ2-1
CDR3 protein: CASSLSRRDNEQFF
CDR3 DNA: TGTGCCAGCAGCTTATCAAGGAGGGACAATGAGCAGTTCTTC

V gene: TRBV6-5
clone size: .
D gene: TRBD1
J gene: TRBJ1-2
CDR3 protein: CASRRTGTNYGYTF
CDR3 DNA: TGTGCCAGCAGGCGGACAGGAACTAACTATGGCTACACCTTC

V gene: TRBV28
clone size: .
D gene: TRBD2
J gene: TRBJ2-7
CDR3 protein: CASSREAGARGYYEQYF
CDR3 DNA: TGTGCCAGCAGTCGAGAAGCGGGAGCCAGGGGATACTACGAGCAGTACTTC

V gene: TRBV7-9
clone size: .
D gene: TRBD2
J gene: TRBJ2-1
CDR3 protein: CASSLLAGVRNEQFF
CDR3 DNA: TGTGCCAGCAGCTTATTAGCGGGAGTGAGGAATGAGCAGTTCTTC

V gene: TRBV7-3
clone size: .
D gene: .
J gene: TRBJ2-2
CDR3 protein: CASSLDQGSGTGELFF
CDR3 DNA: TGTGCCAGCAGCTTAGACCAGGGCTCAGGCACCGGGGAGCTGTTTTTT

V gene: TRBV11-1
clone size: .
D gene: .
J gene: TRBJ1-1
CDR3 protein: CASSLAWQKGTEAFF
CDR3 DNA: TGTGCCAGCAGCTTAGCTTGGCAGAAGGGGACTGAAGCTTTCTTT

V gene: TRBV14
clone size: .
D gene: TRBD1
J gene: TRBJ2-1
CDR3 protein: CASSPTGGDYNEQFF
CDR3 DNA: TGTGCCAGCAGTCCGACAGGGGGCGATTACAATGAGCAGTTCTTC

V gene: TRBV6-5
clone size: .
D gene: .
J gene: TRBJ2-7
CDR3 protein: CASSLDSSEQYF
CDR3 DNA: TGTGCCAGCAGTTTGGACAGCTCCGAGCAGTACTTC

V gene: TRBV4-3
clone size: .
D gene: .
J gene: TRBJ1-1
CDR3 protein: CASSQLGSNTEAFF
CDR3 DNA: TGCGCCAGCAGCCAACTAGGATCGAACACTGAAGCTTTCTTT

V gene: TRBV5-6
clone size: .
D gene: .
J gene: TRBJ2-6
CDR3 protein: CASSLVDAASSGANVLTF
CDR3 DNA: TGTGCCAGCAGCTTGGTAGATGCGGCTAGCTCTGGGGCCAACGTCCTGACTTTC

V gene: TRBV20-1
clone size: .
D gene: .
J gene: TRBJ2-1
CDR3 protein: CSAYTSNEQFF
CDR3 DNA: TGCAGTGCTTACACATCGAATGAGCAGTTCTTC

V gene: TRBV15
clone size: .
D gene: .
J gene: TRBJ2-2
CDR3 protein: CATSRERDWAGGELFF
CDR3 DNA: TGTGCCACCAGCAGAGAGAGGGACTGGGCCGGCGGGGAGCTGTTTTTT

V gene: TRBV19
clone size: medium-sized
D gene: TRBD1
J gene: TRBJ1-1
CDR3 protein: CASRGRTGGHTEAFF
CDR3 DNA: TGTGCCAGTAGAGGTCGGACAGGGGGGCACACTGAAGCTTTCTTT

V gene: TRBV18
clone size: .
D gene: TRBD1
J gene: TRBJ1-2
CDR3 protein: CASSPDRGGYGYTF
CDR3 DNA: TGTGCCAGCTCACCCGACAGGGGAGGCTATGGCTACACCTTC

V gene: TRBV7-9
clone size: once
D gene: TRBD2
J gene: TRBJ2-7
CDR3 protein: CASSNPGLISYEQYF
CDR3 DNA: TGTGCCAGCAGCAATCCGGGACTAATCTCCTACGAGCAGTACTTC

V gene: TRBV9
clone size: once
D gene: .
J gene: TRBJ2-7
CDR3 protein: CASSPGFGTGEQYF
CDR3 DNA: TGTGCCAGCAGCCCCGGATTCGGAACAGGCGAGCAGTACTTC

V gene: TRBV28
clone size: .
D gene: TRBD2
J gene: TRBJ2-7
CDR3 protein: CASSLAVGGIPYEQYF
CDR3 DNA: TGTGCCAGCAGTTTAGCCGTGGGAGGGATACCCTACGAGCAGTACTTC

V gene: TRBV5-6
clone size: .
D gene: TRBD1
J gene: TRBJ1-5
CDR3 protein: CASSWGTGATIAQHF
CDR3 DNA: TGTGCCAGCAGCTGGGGGACAGGGGCTACGATTGCCCAGCATTTT

V gene: TRBV2
clone size: .
D gene: TRBD1
J gene: TRBJ1-5
CDR3 protein: CASSELDRDGTTQHF
CDR3 DNA: TGTGCCAGCAGTGAATTGGACAGGGATGGTACGACCCAGCATTTT

V gene: TRBV6-1
clone size: .
D gene: TRBD2
J gene: TRBJ2-5
CDR3 protein: CASSAPGLAGEIQETQYF
CDR3 DNA: TGTGCCAGCAGTGCGCCGGGACTAGCGGGAGAAATCCAAGAGACCCAGTACTTC

V gene: TRBV30
clone size: .
D gene: .
J gene: TRBJ1-4
CDR3 protein: CAWSGPETGYNEKLFF
CDR3 DNA: TGTGCCTGGAGTGGTCCAGAAACAGGTTATAATGAAAAACTGTTTTTT

V gene: TRBV29-1
clone size: .
D gene: .
J gene: TRBJ2-1
CDR3 protein: CSVSVSYNEQFF
CDR3 DNA: TGCAGCGTATCCGTCTCCTACAATGAGCAGTTCTTC

V gene: TRBV5-4
clone size: .
D gene: .
J gene: TRBJ2-1
CDR3 protein: CASSLMREQFF
CDR3 DNA: TGTGCCAGCAGCTTAATGCGGGAGCAGTTCTTC

V gene: TRBV11-2
clone size: .
D gene: .
J gene: TRBJ1-1
CDR3 protein: CASSPSRGFKDTEAFF
CDR3 DNA: TGTGCCAGCAGCCCTTCCCGGGGGTTTAAGGACACTGAAGCTTTCTTT

V gene: TRBV28
clone size: .
D gene: TRBD1
J gene: TRBJ2-3
CDR3 protein: CASTPGGGIGDTQYF
CDR3 DNA: TGTGCCAGCACCCCAGGGGGCGGGATAGGAGATACGCAGTATTTT

V gene: TRBV4-3
clone size: once
D gene: TRBD2
J gene: TRBJ2-1
CDR3 protein: CASSQGAAGTYNEQFF
CDR3 DNA: TGCGCCAGCAGCCAAGGTGCAGCGGGAACGTACAATGAGCAGTTCTTC

V gene: TRBV19
clone size: .
D gene: .
J gene: TRBJ1-1
CDR3 protein: CASGVGGGTEAFF
CDR3 DNA: TGTGCCAGTGGGGTCGGTGGAGGAACTGAAGCTTTCTTT

V gene: TRBV4-1
clone size: .
D gene: TRBD1
J gene: TRBJ2-3
CDR3 protein: CASSQDPDRFPDTQYF
CDR3 DNA: TGCGCCAGCAGCCAAGATCCGGACAGGTTCCCAGATACGCAGTATTTT

V gene: TRBV7-9
clone size: .
D gene: .
J gene: TRBJ2-3
CDR3 protein: CASSLDGESHTQYF
CDR3 DNA: TGTGCCAGCAGCTTAGATGGAGAGAGTCATACGCAGTATTTT

V gene: TRBV7-9
clone size: .
D gene: TRBD2
J gene: TRBJ2-7
CDR3 protein: CASSYSGRGYEQYF
CDR3 DNA: TGTGCCAGCAGCTATAGCGGGAGAGGGTACGAGCAGTACTTC

V gene: TRBV6-5
clone size: .
D gene: .
J gene: TRBJ2-7
CDR3 protein: CASSPRGYEQYF
CDR3 DNA: TGTGCCAGCAGTCCTCGGGGCTACGAGCAGTACTTC

V gene: TRBV19
clone size: .
D gene: TRBD1
J gene: TRBJ1-5
CDR3 protein: CASSSRGQSLYSNQPQHF
CDR3 DNA: TGTGCCAGTAGCTCGCGGGGACAGTCCCTCTATAGCAATCAGCCCCAGCATTTT

V gene: TRBV7-2
clone size: .
D gene: TRBD1
J gene: TRBJ2-7
CDR3 protein: CASSRPGQGYEQYF
CDR3 DNA: TGTGCCAGCAGCCGCCCGGGACAGGGCTACGAGCAGTACTTC

V gene: TRBV5-8
clone size: .
D gene: .
J gene: TRBJ2-7
CDR3 protein: CASSFNEQYF
CDR3 DNA: TGTGCCAGCAGCTTTAACGAGCAGTACTTC

V gene: TRBV4-1
clone size: .
D gene: .
J gene: TRBJ2-2
CDR3 protein: CASSPSRVVGGGELFF
CDR3 DNA: TGCGCCAGCAGCCCCTCTCGGGTCGTGGGGGGCGGGGAGCTGTTTTTT

V gene: TRBV2
clone size: .
D gene: TRBD2
J gene: TRBJ2-7
CDR3 protein: CASNEREGTYEQYF
CDR3 DNA: TGTGCCAGCAACGAGCGGGAGGGGACCTACGAGCAGTACTTC

V gene: TRBV19
clone size: .
D gene: TRBD1
J gene: TRBJ1-5
CDR3 protein: CASSPTDRVNQPQHF
CDR3 DNA: TGTGCCAGTAGTCCTACGGACAGGGTCAATCAGCCCCAGCATTTT

V gene: TRBV2
clone size: .
D gene: .
J gene: TRBJ1-1
CDR3 protein: CASSEAASTEAFF
CDR3 DNA: TGTGCCAGCAGTGAAGCGGCTAGCACTGAAGCTTTCTTT

V gene: TRBV28
clone size: few
D gene: TRBD1
J gene: TRBJ1-5
CDR3 protein: CASSFGTGEPYSNQPQHF
CDR3 DNA: TGTGCCAGCAGTTTCGGGACAGGGGAACCTTATAGCAATCAGCCCCAGCATTTT

V gene: TRBV6-5
clone size: .
D gene: .
J gene: TRBJ2-3
CDR3 protein: CASSYGWETDTQYF
CDR3 DNA: TGTGCCAGCAGTTACGGGTGGGAGACAGATACGCAGTATTTT

V gene: TRBV19
clone size: few
D gene: TRBD1
J gene: TRBJ1-2
CDR3 protein: CASSTGYRGGYGYTF
CDR3 DNA: TGTGCCAGTAGTACGGGGTACAGGGGGGGCTATGGCTACACCTTC

V gene: TRBV10-2
clone size: .
D gene: .
J gene: TRBJ1-3
CDR3 protein: CASSERASGNTIYF
CDR3 DNA: TGCGCCAGCAGTGAGCGCGCTTCTGGAAACACCATATATTTT